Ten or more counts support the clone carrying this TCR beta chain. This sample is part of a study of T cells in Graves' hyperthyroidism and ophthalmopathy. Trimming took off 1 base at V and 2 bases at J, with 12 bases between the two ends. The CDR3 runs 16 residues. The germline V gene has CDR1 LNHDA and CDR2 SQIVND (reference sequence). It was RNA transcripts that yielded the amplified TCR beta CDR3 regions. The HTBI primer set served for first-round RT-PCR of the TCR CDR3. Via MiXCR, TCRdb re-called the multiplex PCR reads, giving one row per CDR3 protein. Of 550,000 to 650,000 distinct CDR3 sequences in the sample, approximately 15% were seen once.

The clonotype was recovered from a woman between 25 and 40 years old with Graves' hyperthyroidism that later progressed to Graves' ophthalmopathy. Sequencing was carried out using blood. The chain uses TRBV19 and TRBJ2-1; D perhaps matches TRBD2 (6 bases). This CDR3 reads CASSIAGGVTYNEQFF. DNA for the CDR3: TGTGCCAGTAGTATAGCTGGCGGGGTGACCTACAATGAGCAGTTCTTC.